The table lists the clone carrying this T cell receptor (beta chain) with a few counts. The antigen remains undetermined. Exclusion of patients followed from uncontrolled infection, other autoimmune disease, pregnancy or lactation. The study based diagnoses on clinical symptoms, serum thyroxine and TRAb, thyroid ultrasound and orbital computed tomography. The data were taken from a study of T cells in Graves' hyperthyroidism and ophthalmopathy. The CDR3 extends over 13 amino acids. CDR1 SGHDT and CDR2 YYEEEE come from the germline V gene. V was shortened by 3 bases and J by 2 bases, with 6 bases between the two germline ends. Findings and limits, study-wide: Median prediction lead before ophthalmopathy onset was about 6.5 months with the model. In the blood, most expanded thyroid clonotypes above 0.001 appeared as well.

Using RNA transcripts as the source, TCR beta CDR3 regions were amplified. The HTBI primer set drove a first-round RT-PCR of the TCR CDR3. TCRdb used MiXCR to reprocess the multiplex PCR reads, holding one entry per CDR3 protein. The sample yields 350,000 to 400,000 distinct CDR3 sequences, about 16% seen once. The clonotype was recovered from a woman aged 25 to 45 with Graves' hyperthyroidism. The chain links TRBV5-6 to TRBJ1-5; no firm D call. Sequencing was performed on blood. In DNA form, the CDR3 reads TGTGCCAGCAGCTCGTTGGGCAATCAGCCCCAGCATTTT. Translation: CASSSLGNQPQHF.